This T cell receptor beta chain was recovered during a study of blood T cell repertoires in COVID-19 (dated by TCRdb to the early 2020s). Describing the broader study: Collaborator samples came from the United States, Italy and Spain and covered acute and convalescent phases of COVID-19. HLA class I and class II types, where available, came from metadata supplied by the sample provider rather than from assay-based typing. Samples came from the ongoing ImmuneRACE study (first 160 participants) plus 1,254 subjects from 6 global collaborators. The dataset comprised deeply sampled blood TCRbeta repertoires from subjects exposed to, actively infected with, or recovered from COVID-19. A de-identified subject ID, COVID-19 status, age in years and sex were almost always included in the sample metadata. The prospective study material was composed of cDNA or gDNA derived from T cells, B-cell-depleted T cells, or PBMCs. The repertoires were made available in a free public database intended to serve as a resource for research on the immune response to SARS-CoV-2. Here is what the overall study found, with its caveats: The quantity of clinical and demographic metadata differed by source and by participant and was supplied without curation.

The CDR3 goes from the cysteine to the phenylalanine over 17 residues. Of all the DNA, just the CDR3 is kept, 51 bases in frame from base 1. CDR1 and CDR2, looked up from the germline V gene (reference sequence), are LGHDT and YNNKEL. V gives up 1 base and J gives up 7 bases, and the segment between their germline ends measures 20 bases. Collaborating institutions collected whole blood in K2EDTA tubes following their own protocols. For TCRbeta analysis, collaborator samples were shipped as frozen whole blood, as isolated PBMCs, or as DNA extracted from either sample type. The sample holds one count of this clone. Its binding antigen is unknown. The input lacks base qualities; no much larger clone sits a single base away. TCRbeta CDR3 regions were amplified from genomic DNA using the immunoSEQ Assay, a bias-controlled multiplex PCR. The study's own analysis went as follows. The number of nucleated cells in each sample was estimated by amplification of reference gene primers within the assay. To quantify the absolute abundance of each unique TCRbeta CDR3 rearrangement, sequence reads were collapsed and filtered. For each sample, productive Simpson clonality was calculated as the square root of Simpson's diversity index over productive rearrangements. The table was pulled from immuneACCESS by TCRdb, which kept in-frame rearrangements only. Such tables lose some clones; where checked, under half of the loss comes from unresolved V genes, and the rest has no known cause. For V, J and clone size, that table is used; D and trimming come from the DNA. The sample records 250,000 to 300,000 clones, 70% to 90% of which are singletons. Clones ranked in the top ten supply approximately 11% of the sample.

This TCR was sampled from a woman in her 70s with acute or convalescent COVID-19. The sequence links TRBV3-1 (or the pseudogene TRBV3-2) to TRBJ2-4, with no confidently assigned D gene. Sequenced: peripheral blood. The DNA sequence is as follows: TGTGCCAGCAGCCAAGGCATCGCCGAGGTTGGTAGCAACATTCAGTACTTC. Its protein reads: CASSQGIAEVGSNIQYF.